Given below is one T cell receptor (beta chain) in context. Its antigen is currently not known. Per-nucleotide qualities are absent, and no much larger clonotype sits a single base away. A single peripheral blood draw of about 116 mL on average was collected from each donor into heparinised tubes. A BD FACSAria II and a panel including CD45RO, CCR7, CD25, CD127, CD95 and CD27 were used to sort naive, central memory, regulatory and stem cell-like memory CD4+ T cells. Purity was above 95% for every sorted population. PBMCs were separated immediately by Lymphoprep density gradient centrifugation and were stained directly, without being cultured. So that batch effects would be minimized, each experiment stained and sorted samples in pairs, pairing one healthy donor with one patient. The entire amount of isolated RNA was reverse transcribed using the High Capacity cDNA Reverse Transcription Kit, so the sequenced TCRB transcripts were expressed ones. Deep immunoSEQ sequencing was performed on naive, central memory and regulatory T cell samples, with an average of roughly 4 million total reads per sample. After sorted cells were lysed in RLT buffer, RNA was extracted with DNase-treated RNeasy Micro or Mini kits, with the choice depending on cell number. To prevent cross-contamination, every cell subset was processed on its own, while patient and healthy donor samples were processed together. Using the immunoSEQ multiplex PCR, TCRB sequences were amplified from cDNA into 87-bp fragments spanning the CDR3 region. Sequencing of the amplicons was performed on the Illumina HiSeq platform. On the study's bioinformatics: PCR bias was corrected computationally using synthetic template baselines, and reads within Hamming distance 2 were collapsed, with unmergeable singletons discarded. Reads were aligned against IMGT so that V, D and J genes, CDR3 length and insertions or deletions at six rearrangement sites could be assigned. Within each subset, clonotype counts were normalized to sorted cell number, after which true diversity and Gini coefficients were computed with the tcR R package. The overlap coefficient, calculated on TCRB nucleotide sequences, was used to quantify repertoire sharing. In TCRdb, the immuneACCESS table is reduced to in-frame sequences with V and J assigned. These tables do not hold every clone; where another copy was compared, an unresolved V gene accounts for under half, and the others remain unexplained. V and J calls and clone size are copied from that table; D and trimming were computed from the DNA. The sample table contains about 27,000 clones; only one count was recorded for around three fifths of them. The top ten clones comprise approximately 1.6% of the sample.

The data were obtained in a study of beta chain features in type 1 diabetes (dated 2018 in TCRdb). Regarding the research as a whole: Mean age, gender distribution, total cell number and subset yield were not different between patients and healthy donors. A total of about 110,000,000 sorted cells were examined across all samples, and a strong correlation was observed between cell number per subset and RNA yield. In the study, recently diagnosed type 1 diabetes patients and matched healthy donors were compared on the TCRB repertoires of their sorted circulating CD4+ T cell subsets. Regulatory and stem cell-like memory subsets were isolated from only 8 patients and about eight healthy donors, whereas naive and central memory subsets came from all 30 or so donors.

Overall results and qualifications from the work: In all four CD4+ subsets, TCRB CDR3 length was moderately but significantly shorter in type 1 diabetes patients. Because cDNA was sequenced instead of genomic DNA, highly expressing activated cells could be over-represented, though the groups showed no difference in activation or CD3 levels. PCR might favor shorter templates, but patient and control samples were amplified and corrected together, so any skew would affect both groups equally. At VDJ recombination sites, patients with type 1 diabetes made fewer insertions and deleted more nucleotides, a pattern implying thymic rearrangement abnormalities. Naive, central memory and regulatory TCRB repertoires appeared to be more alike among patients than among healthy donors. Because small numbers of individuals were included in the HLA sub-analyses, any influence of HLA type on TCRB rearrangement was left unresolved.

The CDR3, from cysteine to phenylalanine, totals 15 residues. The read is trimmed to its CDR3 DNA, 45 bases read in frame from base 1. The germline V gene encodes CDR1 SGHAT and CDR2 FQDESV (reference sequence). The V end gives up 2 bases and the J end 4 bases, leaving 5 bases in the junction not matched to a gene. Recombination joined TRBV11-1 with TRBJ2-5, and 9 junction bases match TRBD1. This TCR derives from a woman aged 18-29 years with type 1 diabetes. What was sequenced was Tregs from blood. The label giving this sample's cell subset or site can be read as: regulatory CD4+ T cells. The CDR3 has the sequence CASSLIHRGRETQYF. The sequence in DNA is TGTGCCAGCAGCTTAATCCACAGGGGGCGAGAGACCCAGTACTTC.